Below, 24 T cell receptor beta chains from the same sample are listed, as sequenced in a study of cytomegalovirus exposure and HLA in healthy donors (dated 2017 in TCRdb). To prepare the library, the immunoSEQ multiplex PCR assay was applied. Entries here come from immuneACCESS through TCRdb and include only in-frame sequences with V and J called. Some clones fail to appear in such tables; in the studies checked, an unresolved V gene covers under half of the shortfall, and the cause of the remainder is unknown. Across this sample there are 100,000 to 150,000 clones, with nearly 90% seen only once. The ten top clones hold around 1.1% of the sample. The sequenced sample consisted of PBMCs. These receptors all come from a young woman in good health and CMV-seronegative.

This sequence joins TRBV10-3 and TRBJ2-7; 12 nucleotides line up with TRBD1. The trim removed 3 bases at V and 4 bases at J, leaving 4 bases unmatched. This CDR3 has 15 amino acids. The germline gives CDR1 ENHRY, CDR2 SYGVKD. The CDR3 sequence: CAISDPGQGAYEQYF. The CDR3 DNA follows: TGTGCCATCAGTGACCCGGGACAGGGGGCTTACGAGCAGTACTTC.

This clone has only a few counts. In nucleotides, the CDR3 is TGCGCCAGCAGCCAAGATCTTCAGGGGACCTATCAGCCCCAGCATTTT. Protein: CASSQDLQGTYQPQHF. The chain has TRBV4-1 and TRBJ1-5, with a weak D call TRBD1 (6 bases). This CDR3 has 16 residues. The germline CDR1 and CDR2 sequences are MGHRA and YSYEKL. V lost 0 bases, J lost 5 bases, and 14 bases lay in between.

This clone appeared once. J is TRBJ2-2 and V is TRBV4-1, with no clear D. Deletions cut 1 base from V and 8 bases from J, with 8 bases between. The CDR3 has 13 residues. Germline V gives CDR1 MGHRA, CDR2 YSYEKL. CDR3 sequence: CASSQGSGGELFF. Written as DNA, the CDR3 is TGCGCCAGCAGCCAAGGGTCAGGAGGGGAGCTGTTTTTT.

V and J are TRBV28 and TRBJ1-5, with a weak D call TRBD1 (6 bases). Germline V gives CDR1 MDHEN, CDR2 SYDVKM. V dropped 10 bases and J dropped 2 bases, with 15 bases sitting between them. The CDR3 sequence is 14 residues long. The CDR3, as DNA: TGTGCCACCAAGGGGGTGGGGCGCAATCAGCCCCAGCATTTT. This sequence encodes CATKGVGRNQPQHF. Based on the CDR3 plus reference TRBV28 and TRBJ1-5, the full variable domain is DVKVTQSSRYLVKRTGEKVFLECVQDMDHENMFWYRQDPGLGLRLIYFSYDVKMKEKGDIPEGYSVSREKKERFSLILESASTNQTSMYLCATKGVGRNQPQHFGDGTRLSIL.

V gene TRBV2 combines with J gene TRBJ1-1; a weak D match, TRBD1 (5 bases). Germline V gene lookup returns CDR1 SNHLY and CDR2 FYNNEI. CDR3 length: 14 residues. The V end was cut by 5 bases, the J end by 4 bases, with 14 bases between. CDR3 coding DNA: TGTGCCAGCAGTTACAATTGGGGGGGCACTGAAGCTTTCTTT. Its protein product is CASSYNWGGTEAFF.

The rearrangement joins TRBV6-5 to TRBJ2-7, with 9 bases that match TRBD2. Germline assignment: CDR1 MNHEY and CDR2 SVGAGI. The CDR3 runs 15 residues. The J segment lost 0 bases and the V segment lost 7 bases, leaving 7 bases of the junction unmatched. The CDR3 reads CASMWATSGSYEQYF. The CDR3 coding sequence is TGTGCCAGCATGTGGGCGACTAGCGGCTCCTACGAGCAGTACTTC.

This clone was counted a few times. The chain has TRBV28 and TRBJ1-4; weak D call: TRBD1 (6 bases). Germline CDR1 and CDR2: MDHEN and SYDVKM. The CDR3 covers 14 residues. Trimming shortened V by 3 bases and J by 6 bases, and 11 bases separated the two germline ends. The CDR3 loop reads CASSFNREHEKLFF. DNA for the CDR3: TGTGCCAGCAGTTTTAACAGGGAACATGAAAAACTGTTTTTT.

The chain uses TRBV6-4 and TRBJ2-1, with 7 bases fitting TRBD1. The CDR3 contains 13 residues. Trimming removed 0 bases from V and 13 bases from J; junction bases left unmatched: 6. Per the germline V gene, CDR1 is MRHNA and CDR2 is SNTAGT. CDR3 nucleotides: TGTGCCAGCAGTGACTCCCGACAGGGATCCCAGTTCTTC. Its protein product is CASSDSRQGSQFF.

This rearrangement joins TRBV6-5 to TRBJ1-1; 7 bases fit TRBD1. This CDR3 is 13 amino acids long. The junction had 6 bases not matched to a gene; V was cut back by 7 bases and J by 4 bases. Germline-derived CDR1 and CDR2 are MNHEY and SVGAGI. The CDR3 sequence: CASTAGGSTEAFF. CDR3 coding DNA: TGTGCCAGCACTGCAGGGGGTTCCACTGAAGCTTTCTTT.

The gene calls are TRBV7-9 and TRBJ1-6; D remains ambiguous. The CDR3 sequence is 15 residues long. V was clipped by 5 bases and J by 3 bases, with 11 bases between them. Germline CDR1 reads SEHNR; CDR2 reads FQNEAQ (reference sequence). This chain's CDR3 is CASSPDRDYNSPLHF. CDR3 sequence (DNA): TGTGCCAGCAGCCCGGATCGGGACTATAATTCACCCCTCCACTTT.

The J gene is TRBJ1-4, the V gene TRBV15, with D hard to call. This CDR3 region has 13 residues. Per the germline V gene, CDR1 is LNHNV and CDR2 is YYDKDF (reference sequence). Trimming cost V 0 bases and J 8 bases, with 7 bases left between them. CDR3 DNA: TGTGCCACCAGCAGAGATTGGCACGAAAAACTGTTTTTT. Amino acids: CATSRDWHEKLFF.

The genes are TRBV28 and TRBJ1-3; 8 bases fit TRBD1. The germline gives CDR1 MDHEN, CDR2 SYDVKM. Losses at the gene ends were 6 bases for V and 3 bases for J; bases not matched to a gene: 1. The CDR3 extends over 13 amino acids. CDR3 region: CASRDRVGNTIYF. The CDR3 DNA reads TGTGCCAGCAGGGACAGGGTTGGAAACACCATATATTTT.

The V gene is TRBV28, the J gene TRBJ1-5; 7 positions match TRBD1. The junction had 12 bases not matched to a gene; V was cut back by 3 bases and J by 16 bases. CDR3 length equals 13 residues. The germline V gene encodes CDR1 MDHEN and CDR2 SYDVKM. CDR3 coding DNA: TGTGCCAGCAGTTTCATCACCGGAGACAGGGTACATTTT. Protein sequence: CASSFITGDRVHF.

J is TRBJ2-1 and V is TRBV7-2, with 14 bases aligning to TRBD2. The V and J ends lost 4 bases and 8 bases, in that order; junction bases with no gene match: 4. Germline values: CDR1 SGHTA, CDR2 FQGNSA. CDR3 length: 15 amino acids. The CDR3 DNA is TGTGCCAGCAGCTCGGGACTAGCGGGAGCGGATGAGCAGTTCTTC. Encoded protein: CASSSGLAGADEQFF.

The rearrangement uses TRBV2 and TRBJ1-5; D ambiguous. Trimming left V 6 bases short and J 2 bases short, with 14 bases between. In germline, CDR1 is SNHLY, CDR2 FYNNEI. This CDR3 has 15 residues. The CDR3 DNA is TGTGCCAGCAGCGTTCGGGCGGAGGGCAATCAGCCCCAGCATTTT. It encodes CASSVRAEGNQPQHF.

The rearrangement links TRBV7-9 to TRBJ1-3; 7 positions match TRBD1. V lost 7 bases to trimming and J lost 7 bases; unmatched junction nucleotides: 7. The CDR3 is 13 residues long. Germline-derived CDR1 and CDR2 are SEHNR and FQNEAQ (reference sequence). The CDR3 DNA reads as TGTGCCAGCACCCTTATCAGGGGGAACACCATATATTTT. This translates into CASTLIRGNTIYF.

In DNA form, the CDR3 reads TGTGCCAGCAGCCAACCGTCCTTTCTAGCGACTTCCTACAATGAGCAGTTCTTC. This translates into CASSQPSFLATSYNEQFF. This chain connects TRBV4-2 to TRBJ2-1; a possible D gene is TRBD2 (6 bases). Germline CDR1 is LGHNA and CDR2 is YNFKEQ. The CDR3 has 18 residues. The V gene lost 2 bases and the J gene lost 1 base, with 18 bases spanning the gap.

CDR3 sequence (DNA): TGTGCCATGAAGGGGACCGGGGAGCTGTTTTTT. Its translation: CAMKGTGELFF. The chain employs TRBV2 and TRBJ2-2, with D tentatively TRBD1 (5 bases). This CDR3 spans 11 amino acids. CDR1 and CDR2 (germline): SNHLY, FYNNEI. V lost 10 bases, J lost 5 bases, and 8 bases lay in between.

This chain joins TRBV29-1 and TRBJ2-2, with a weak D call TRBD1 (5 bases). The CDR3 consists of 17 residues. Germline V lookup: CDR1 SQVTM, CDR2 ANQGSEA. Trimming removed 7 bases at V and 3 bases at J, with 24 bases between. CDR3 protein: CSAGAILGLVDTGELFF. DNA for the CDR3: TGCAGCGCCGGCGCTATTCTGGGGCTAGTCGACACCGGGGAGCTGTTTTTT.

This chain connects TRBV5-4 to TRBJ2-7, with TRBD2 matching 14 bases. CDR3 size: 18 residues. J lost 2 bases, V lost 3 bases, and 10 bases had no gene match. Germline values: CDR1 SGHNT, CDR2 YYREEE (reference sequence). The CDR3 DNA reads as TGTGCCAGCAGCTCCCCGGGACTAGCGGGGGCCCCGACCTACGAGCAGTACGTC. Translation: CASSSPGLAGAPTYEQYV.

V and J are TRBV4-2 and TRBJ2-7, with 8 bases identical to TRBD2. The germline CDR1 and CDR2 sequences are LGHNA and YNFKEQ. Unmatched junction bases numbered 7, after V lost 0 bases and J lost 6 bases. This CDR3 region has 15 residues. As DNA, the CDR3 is TGTGCCAGCAGCCAAGATTACGCGGCGGGAGGCGAGCAGTACTTC. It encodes CASSQDYAAGGEQYF.

CDR3 in amino acids: CASSQDLATPKHF. Here the CDR3 DNA reads TGCGCCAGCAGCCAAGATTTGGCAACCCCCAAGCATTTT. The chain carries TRBV4-1 and TRBJ1-5, with D unclear. The V end lost 0 bases, the J end lost 14 bases, and 14 bases lay between the germline ends. This CDR3 is built from 13 residues. Germline V gene sequence: CDR1 MGHRA, CDR2 YSYEKL.

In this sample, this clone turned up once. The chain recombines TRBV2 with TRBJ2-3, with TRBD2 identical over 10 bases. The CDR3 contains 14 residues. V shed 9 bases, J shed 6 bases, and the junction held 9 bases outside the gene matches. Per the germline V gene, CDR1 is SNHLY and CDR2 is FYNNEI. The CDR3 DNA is TGTGCCAGTAACCTAGCGGGAGCTTGGGATACGCAGTATTTT. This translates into CASNLAGAWDTQYF.

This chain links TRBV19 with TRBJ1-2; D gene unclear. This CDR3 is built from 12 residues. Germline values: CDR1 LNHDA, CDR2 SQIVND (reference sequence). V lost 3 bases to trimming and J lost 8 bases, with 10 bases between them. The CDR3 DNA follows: TGTGCCAGTAGTATTTACACCTCAGGCTACACCTTC. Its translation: CASSIYTSGYTF. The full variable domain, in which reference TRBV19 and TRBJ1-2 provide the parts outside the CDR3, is DGGITQSPKYLFRKEGQNVTLSCEQNLNHDAMYWYRQDPGQGLRLIYYSQIVNDFQKGDIAEGYSVSREKKESFPLTVTSAQKNPTAFYLCASSIYTSGYTFGSGTRLTVV.